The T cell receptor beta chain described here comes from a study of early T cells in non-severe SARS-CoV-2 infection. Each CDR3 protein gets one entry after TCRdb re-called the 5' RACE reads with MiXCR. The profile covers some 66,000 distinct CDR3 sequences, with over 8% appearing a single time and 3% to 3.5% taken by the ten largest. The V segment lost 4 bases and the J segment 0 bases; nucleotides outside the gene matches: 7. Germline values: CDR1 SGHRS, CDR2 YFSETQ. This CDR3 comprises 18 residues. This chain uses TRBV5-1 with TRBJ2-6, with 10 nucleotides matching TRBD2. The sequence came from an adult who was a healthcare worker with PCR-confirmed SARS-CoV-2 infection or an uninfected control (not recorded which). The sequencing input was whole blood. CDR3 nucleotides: TGCGCCAGCAGCACTGTAGCGGGAGGCAGCTCTGGGGCCAACGTCCTGACTTTC. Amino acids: CASSTVAGGSSGANVLTF. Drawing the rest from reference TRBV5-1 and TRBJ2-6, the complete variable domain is KAGVTQTPRYLIKTRGQQVTLSCSPISGHRSVSWYQQTPGQGLQFLFEYFSETQRNKGNFPGRFSGRQFSNSRSEMNVSTLELGDSALYLCASSTVAGGSSGANVLTFGAGSRLTVL.